This record concerns one T cell receptor (beta chain) sequence. These data are taken from a study of monozygotic twins with inflammatory bowel disease. Per individual sample, eight separate reactions were used to make cDNA. TCRdb derives one entry per CDR3 protein from the 5' RACE reads, leaving out DNA. The sample has 350,000 to 550,000 distinct CDR3 sequences; the top ten hold about 2.6%. Germline V gene sequence: CDR1 GTSNPN, CDR2 SVGIG (reference sequence). This CDR3 contains 13 residues. Sequenced: blood. V is TRBV30 and J is TRBJ2-5. This clonotype was sampled from a human donor with ulcerative colitis or Crohn's disease, or a healthy co-twin of an affected twin (not recorded which). CDR3: CAWARRFQETQYF. Combining the CDR3 with reference TRBV30 and TRBJ2-5 gives the whole variable domain SQTIHQWPATLVQPVGSPLSLECTVEGTSNPNLYWYRQAAGRGLQLLFYSVGIGQISSEVPQNLSASRPQDRQFILSSKKLLLSDSGFYLCAWARRFQETQYFGPGTRLLVL.